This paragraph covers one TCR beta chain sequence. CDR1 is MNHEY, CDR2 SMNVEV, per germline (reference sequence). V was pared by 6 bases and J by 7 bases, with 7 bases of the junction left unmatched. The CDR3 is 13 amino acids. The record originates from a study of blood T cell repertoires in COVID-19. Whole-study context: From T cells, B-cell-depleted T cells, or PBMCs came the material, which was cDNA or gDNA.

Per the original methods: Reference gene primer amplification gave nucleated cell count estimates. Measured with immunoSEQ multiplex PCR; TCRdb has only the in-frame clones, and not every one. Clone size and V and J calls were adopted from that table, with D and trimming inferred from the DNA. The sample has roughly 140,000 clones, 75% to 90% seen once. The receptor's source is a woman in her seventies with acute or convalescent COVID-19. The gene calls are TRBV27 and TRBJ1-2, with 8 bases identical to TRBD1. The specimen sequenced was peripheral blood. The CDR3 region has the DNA TGTGCCAGCAGATTTGGGACAGGTGGTGGCTACACCTTC. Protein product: CASRFGTGGGYTF.